The 29 T cell receptor beta chains presented below share a single source sample, sequenced in a study of cytomegalovirus exposure and HLA in healthy donors. Both 60 Vbeta primers and 13 Jbeta primers went into the PCR. Clones were read by immunoSEQ multiplex PCR, and TCRdb kept only the in-frame ones, dropping some. The repertoire consists of over 80,000 clones, with around four fifths occurring once and the leading ten covering more than 3%. Sequencing input: PBMCs. The receptors originated from a man under 40 in good health and CMV-seropositive.

The rearrangement uses TRBV5-6 and TRBJ2-7; the D is unclear. The CDR3 runs 15 residues. V dropped 1 base and J dropped 0 bases, with 11 bases sitting between them. CDR1 and CDR2 (germline): SGHDT, YYEEEE. CDR3 sequence (DNA): TGTGCCAGCAGCTTGCTTGGGCCGGCCTCCTACGAGCAGTACTTC. This translates into CASSLLGPASYEQYF.

A few counts support this clone. The chain joins TRBV6-5 to TRBJ1-1; D not resolved. Trimming took off 6 bases at V and 1 base at J, with 12 bases between the two ends. Germline V gives CDR1 MNHEY, CDR2 SVGAGI. CDR3 size: 14 residues. The CDR3 DNA reads as TGTGCCAGCAGACTGGGAGCCCCGAACACTGAAGCTTTCTTT. Encoded protein: CASRLGAPNTEAFF.

V and J are TRBV7-7 and TRBJ2-1; 8 bases are shared with TRBD2. CDR1 is SSHAT, CDR2 FNYEAQ, per germline (reference sequence). The CDR3 runs 16 residues. Trimming cost V 6 bases and J 9 bases; bases outside gene matches: 16. As DNA, the CDR3 is TGTGCCAGCAGGCCTCTTACTAGCGGCCCCTCGGGTGAGCAGTTCTTC. This encodes CASRPLTSGPSGEQFF.

The V call is TRBV9, the J call TRBJ1-1, with a weak D call TRBD1 (6 bases). Trimming took off 0 bases at V and 5 bases at J, with 11 bases between the two ends. CDR1 is SGDLS and CDR2 is YYNGEE in the germline V gene. The CDR3 is 14 residues long. CDR3 nucleotide sequence: TGTGCCAGCAGCGTAGCGGGGGGCAGGACTGAAGCTTTCTTT. It yields the protein CASSVAGGRTEAFF.

J is TRBJ2-1 and V is TRBV7-6; 7 nucleotides agree with TRBD1. This CDR3 has 16 residues. V shed 5 bases and J 2 bases; nucleotides not matched to a gene: 9. CDR1 and CDR2 from the germline V gene are SGHVS and FNYEAQ. CDR3 region: CASSLSSGQTYNEQFF. Written as DNA, the CDR3 is TGTGCCAGCAGCCTTTCCTCGGGACAGACCTACAATGAGCAGTTCTTC.

The J gene is TRBJ2-3, the V gene TRBV6-6, with D hard to call. The germline V gene has CDR1 MNHNY and CDR2 SVGAGI (reference sequence). This CDR3 contains 12 residues. The V end was cut by 11 bases, the J end by 4 bases, with 13 bases between. The chain's CDR3 is CAGAQSSDTQYF. The CDR3 DNA follows: TGTGCCGGAGCCCAGAGTTCAGATACGCAGTATTTT.

This clone was picked up one time. One end of the junction is discordant with germline, which a read error may explain. The chain carries TRBV27 and TRBJ2-3; the match to TRBD1 covers 7 bases. This CDR3 spans 14 amino acids. Germline CDR1 reads MNHEY; CDR2 reads SMNVEV (reference sequence). The CDR3 region is CASSARTGTDAQYF. The CDR3 coding sequence is TGTGCCAGCAGTGCCAGGACAGGCACAGATGCGCAGTATTTT.

CDR3 DNA sequence: TGTGCCAGCAGCCTTGGGACAGGGGCAGATACGCAGTATTTT. It translates to CASSLGTGADTQYF. The rearrangement uses TRBV7-9 and TRBJ2-3; 10 bases map to TRBD1. CDR1 and CDR2 from the germline V gene are SEHNR and FQNEAQ (reference sequence). The CDR3 has 14 amino acids. Germline trimming cut 5 bases from V and 4 bases from J; bases unmatched to any gene: 3.

This clone appeared a single time. The genes are TRBV2 and TRBJ2-7, with a weak D call TRBD2 (6 bases). The germline CDR1 and CDR2 sequences are SNHLY and FYNNEI. V was shortened by 8 bases and J by 4 bases, with 18 bases between the two germline ends. The CDR3 has 14 residues. DNA for the CDR3: TGTGCCAGCCGAGATGGAGGGCCCTCATACGAGCAGTACTTC. Translation gives CASRDGGPSYEQYF.

This clone was picked up one time. The V gene is TRBV4-2, the J gene TRBJ1-1; D gene ambiguous. The germline V and J ends were trimmed by 0 bases and 0 bases, with 8 bases remaining between them. Germline CDR1 LGHNA, CDR2 YNFKEQ. The CDR3 extends over 15 amino acids. The chain's CDR3 is CASSQERTVNTEAFF. The CDR3 DNA reads TGTGCCAGCAGCCAAGAGAGAACAGTGAACACTGAAGCTTTCTTT.

This clone has a single count. V is TRBV9 and J is TRBJ1-1; no clear D gene. Germline V lookup: CDR1 SGDLS, CDR2 YYNGEE. The CDR3 is 15 amino acids. Trimming took 4 bases from V and 0 from J, leaving 13 bases between them. Written as DNA, the CDR3 is TGTGCCAGCAGCCGTTCAGACACGTTGAACACTGAAGCTTTCTTT. Protein sequence: CASSRSDTLNTEAFF. Together with reference TRBV9 and TRBJ1-1, the CDR3 gives the full variable domain: DSGVTQTPKHLITATGQRVTLRCSPRSGDLSVYWYQQSLDQGLQFLIQYYNGEERAKGNILERFSAQQFPDLHSELNLSSLELGDSALYFCASSRSDTLNTEAFFGQGTRLTVV.

The chain links TRBV18 to TRBJ1-2, with 7 bases fitting TRBD1. CDR1 is KGHSH and CDR2 is LQKENI in the germline V gene. The CDR3 is 15 amino acids. V was clipped by 0 bases and J by 6 bases; unmatched bases: 7. The CDR3 reads CASSPPTRQGNGYTF. CDR3 nucleotide sequence: TGTGCCAGCTCACCACCCACTCGACAGGGAAATGGCTACACCTTC.

This chain joins TRBV27 and TRBJ2-2; D gene uncertain. Germline V lookup: CDR1 MNHEY, CDR2 SMNVEV (reference sequence). This CDR3 region has 14 residues. V lost 5 bases and J 0 bases, leaving 7 bases between the germline ends. The CDR3 sequence is CASSPTANTGELFF. The CDR3 DNA reads TGTGCCAGCAGTCCCACTGCGAACACCGGGGAGCTGTTTTTT.

The gene calls are TRBV6-5 and TRBJ1-1; possibly TRBD1 for D (5 bases). Germline loops: CDR1 MNHEY, CDR2 SVGAGI. The CDR3 has 15 residues. V lost 5 bases to trimming and J lost 0 bases, with 13 bases between them. The CDR3 DNA is TGTGCCAGCAGTACAACCGGGACTATGAACACTGAAGCTTTCTTT. Its translation is CASSTTGTMNTEAFF.

The V call is TRBV19, the J call TRBJ2-3, with D perhaps matching TRBD1 (6 bases). Looked up from germline, CDR1 is LNHDA and CDR2 is SQIVND (reference sequence). The length of the CDR3 is 16 residues. Trimming removed 0 bases at V and 0 bases at J, with 10 bases between. The CDR3: CASSIDPGASTDTQYF. The CDR3, as DNA: TGTGCCAGTAGTATAGACCCAGGGGCTAGCACAGATACGCAGTATTTT.

This clone was detected only a few times. The V gene is TRBV12-5, the J gene TRBJ2-2, with TRBD2 matching 15 bases. Germline V gives CDR1 LGHNT, CDR2 FRNRAP. The V segment lost 3 bases and the J segment 3 bases; nucleotides outside the gene matches: 14. The CDR3 sequence is 21 residues long. CDR3 protein: CASGFHTLPGLAGGDTGELFF. CDR3 bases: TGTGCTAGTGGTTTCCACACCCTCCCTGGACTAGCGGGAGGGGACACCGGGGAGCTGTTTTTT.

The rearrangement links TRBV5-8 to TRBJ1-5, with 7 nucleotides matching TRBD1. This CDR3 spans 20 amino acids. V trimming: 1 base; J trimming: 0 bases; junction bases outside the gene matches: 16. The germline CDR1 and CDR2 sequences are SGHTS and YDEGEE. CDR3 bases: TGTGCCAGCAGCTTGCAACTGAGGACAGGTCCCACCTATAGCAATCAGCCCCAGCATTTT. Translating it yields CASSLQLRTGPTYSNQPQHF.

The rearrangement links TRBV7-9 to TRBJ2-1, with 13 bases lining up with TRBD2. V lost 5 bases, J lost 3 bases, and 10 bases stayed unmatched. Germline CDR1 is SEHNR and CDR2 is FQNEAQ (reference sequence). The CDR3 runs 18 residues. The CDR3 DNA follows: TGTGCCAGCAGCCCGCCCTACGGACTAGCGGGGGTCTACAATGAGCAGTTCTTC. The encoded protein is CASSPPYGLAGVYNEQFF.

The table lists this clone with a few counts. The CDR3, as DNA: TGTGCCAGCAGGGCCTCGGGACAGACCTTTGGCTACACCTTC. Translation gives CASRASGQTFGYTF. The chain has TRBV5-6 and TRBJ1-2, with 7 bases lining up with TRBD1. The CDR3 is 14 amino acids. Germline CDR1 and CDR2: SGHDT and YYEEEE. The trim removed 5 bases at V and 7 bases at J, leaving 11 bases unmatched.

The chain employs TRBV7-6 and TRBJ2-1, with D perhaps TRBD2 (6 bases). Germline CDR1 is SGHVS and CDR2 is FNYEAQ. The CDR3 spans 15 residues. V lost 1 base, J lost 1 base, and 8 bases lay in between. CDR3 DNA sequence: TGTGCCAGCAGCTTAGTGGGGGGATCCTACAATGAGCAGTTCTTC. Amino acid sequence: CASSLVGGSYNEQFF.

A single count supports this clone. Other DNA sequences within the sample encode an identical CDR3. V and J are TRBV4-1 and TRBJ1-3, with D possibly TRBD1 on 5 matching bases. Germline assignment: CDR1 MGHRA and CDR2 YSYEKL. The CDR3 loop spans 17 amino acids. The V gene lost 0 bases and the J gene lost 5 bases, with 17 bases spanning the gap. The CDR3 protein is CASSQDPGGNIRNTIYF. CDR3 coding DNA: TGCGCCAGCAGCCAAGACCCGGGGGGGAATATCCGAAACACCATATATTTT.

The J gene is TRBJ2-7, the V gene TRBV5-1; TRBD2 agrees at 10 bases. Germline V gene sequence: CDR1 SGHRS, CDR2 YFSETQ. V trimming: 0 bases; J trimming: 4 bases; junction bases outside the gene matches: 7. CDR3 length equals 16 residues. CDR3 coding DNA: TGCGCCAGCAGCTTGGCCCTAGCGGGAGAAAAGTACGAGCAGTACTTC. This translates into CASSLALAGEKYEQYF.

V usage is TRBV5-1 and J usage is TRBJ2-1; 12 nucleotides match TRBD2. Germline CDR1 reads SGHRS; CDR2 reads YFSETQ. J gave up 4 bases and V 6 bases, and 11 bases lay outside the gene matches. This CDR3 has 17 residues. In nucleotides, the CDR3 is TGCGCCAGCAATCCGACTAGCGGGAGCGTCTCATACAATGAGCAGTTCTTC. As protein: CASNPTSGSVSYNEQFF.

This clone is a singleton in its sample. CDR3 in DNA: TGTGCCAGCAGAACCGGGACAGGGCCAAACACTGAAGCTTTCTTT. Amino acids: CASRTGTGPNTEAFF. The chain couples TRBV6-5 to TRBJ1-1, with TRBD1 matching over 9 bases. CDR1 and CDR2 (germline): MNHEY, SVGAGI. The CDR3 is made up of 15 amino acids. V lost 6 bases and J lost 2; bases outside the gene matches: 7.

The J gene is TRBJ1-4, the V gene TRBV25-1; TRBD1 matches at 9 bases. Germline CDR1 MGHDK, CDR2 SYGVNS. The CDR3 consists of 16 residues. V shed 0 bases, J shed 5 bases, and the junction held 4 bases outside the gene matches. CDR3 amino acids: CASSEYRQGVNEKLFF. In DNA, the CDR3 is TGTGCCAGCAGTGAATATCGACAGGGGGTGAATGAAAAACTGTTTTTT.

The chain has TRBV11-2 and TRBJ2-5; possibly TRBD2 for D (6 bases). The CDR3 spans 12 residues. The germline CDR1 and CDR2 sequences are SGHAT and FQNNGV. Trimming pared 8 bases from V and 5 bases from J, leaving 12 bases between. This CDR3 is CASGGLTETQYF. Here the CDR3 DNA reads TGTGCCAGCGGGGGGTTGACGGAGACCCAGTACTTC.

The J gene is TRBJ2-2, the V gene TRBV10-2; D uncertain. This CDR3 is 15 amino acids long. The V and J ends lost 4 bases and 1 base respectively, with 10 bases between them. Germline CDR1 and CDR2: WSHSY and SAAADI. The CDR3 DNA reads as TGCGCCAGCAGTGGAACGACATTGAACACCGGGGAGCTGTTTTTT. Amino acids: CASSGTTLNTGELFF.

The gene calls are TRBV6-5 and TRBJ1-5; 7 bases line up with TRBD1. The germline V gene encodes CDR1 MNHEY and CDR2 SVGAGI. V lost 5 bases and J lost 0; bases outside the gene matches: 4. The CDR3 runs to 15 residues. The CDR3, as DNA: TGTGCCAGCAGTGCGGGACAGACTAGCAATCAGCCCCAGCATTTT. Translating gives CASSAGQTSNQPQHF.

The genes are TRBV30 and TRBJ1-6; 10 nucleotides line up with TRBD1. The CDR3 runs 17 residues. Germline V CDR1 and CDR2: GTSNPN, SVGIG (reference sequence). With 0 bases clipped from V and 9 bases from J, the junction kept 11 bases outside the gene matches. CDR3 sequence: CAWSVHSGTGAFSPLHF. Written as DNA, the CDR3 is TGTGCCTGGAGTGTACACTCGGGGACAGGGGCCTTTTCACCCCTCCACTTT.